The 8 T cell receptor beta chains in this list originate from one sample, sequenced in a study of blood T cell repertoires in COVID-19. Here immunoSEQ multiplex PCR was the method, and the copy in TCRdb shows in-frame clones only, minus some. The repertoire consists of about 160,000 clones, with approximately 86% occurring once and the leading ten covering 3.9%. The sequenced material came from peripheral blood. These receptors were obtained from a woman aged 55 to 70 who had recovered from COVID-19.

This chain joins TRBV10-2 and TRBJ1-5; TRBD1 agrees at 11 bases. CDR3 size: 19 residues. Germline CDR1 WSHSY, CDR2 SAAADI. With V trimmed by 7 bases and J by 2 bases, 16 bases remained unmatched. The DNA for the CDR3 is TGCGCCAGCATTCCCCCAAAGGAGGACAGGGGGCAGGGCAATCAGCCCCAGCATTTT. This translates into CASIPPKEDRGQGNQPQHF.

V and J are TRBV3-1 (or the pseudogene TRBV3-2) and TRBJ1-2; no definite D call. The CDR3 totals 13 residues. CDR1 is LGHDT, CDR2 YNNKEL, per germline (reference sequence). Between the trimmed V and J ends, which lost 4 bases and 6 bases, there was a span of 12 bases. The CDR3 reads CASSPSGGNGYTF. CDR3 sequence (DNA): TGTGCCAGCAGCCCGAGTGGAGGAAATGGCTACACCTTC.

The CDR3 DNA follows: TGCGCCAGCAGCCAAGATTTTAGAGGGCTGAACACTGAAGCTTTCTTT. As protein: CASSQDFRGLNTEAFF. The rearrangement uses TRBV4-3 and TRBJ1-1, with no clear D. This CDR3 has 16 amino acids. Trimming shortened V by 0 bases and J by 0 bases, and 11 bases separated the two germline ends. Germline values: CDR1 LGHNA, CDR2 YSLEER.

This sequence joins TRBV4-1 and TRBJ2-5; tentatively, D is TRBD1 (6 bases). This CDR3 is 13 amino acids long. Trimming pared 4 bases from V and 1 base from J, leaving 7 bases between. CDR1 is MGHRA and CDR2 is YSYEKL in the germline V gene. CDR3 DNA: TGCGCCAGCAGCCGGGGGCCCCAAGAGACCCAGTACTTC. As protein: CASSRGPQETQYF.

The chain combines TRBV19 with TRBJ1-5; D gene ambiguous. The germline V gene encodes CDR1 LNHDA and CDR2 SQIVND (reference sequence). V gave up 3 bases and J gave up 5 bases, with 14 bases separating them. The CDR3 is made up of 15 amino acids. The CDR3 DNA is TGTGCCAGTAGTATGGTGAGGGTACGGGATCAGCCCCAGCATTTT. The encoded protein is CASSMVRVRDQPQHF. The whole variable domain, remainder taken from reference TRBV19 and TRBJ1-5, is DGGITQSPKYLFRKEGQNVTLSCEQNLNHDAMYWYRQDPGQGLRLIYYSQIVNDFQKGDIAEGYSVSREKKESFPLTVTSAQKNPTAFYLCASSMVRVRDQPQHFGDGTRLSIL.

This clone was seen just once. The rearrangement joins TRBV30 to TRBJ1-2; 8 nucleotides align to TRBD1. Germline CDR1 and CDR2: GTSNPN and SVGIG (reference sequence). CDR3 length equals 14 residues. The V gene end was trimmed by 8 bases and the J gene end by 5 bases; junction bases not matched to a gene: 13. Here the CDR3 reads CAAGSGQALYGYTF. CDR3 coding DNA: TGTGCCGCCGGTTCGGGACAGGCCCTTTATGGCTACACCTTC.

This rearrangement joins TRBV13 to TRBJ1-2, with TRBD1 as a possible D gene (5 bases). The CDR3 covers 16 residues. The germline V gene encodes CDR1 PRHDT and CDR2 FYEKMQ (reference sequence). V was clipped by 2 bases and J by 4 bases, with 17 bases between them. The CDR3 nucleotides are TGTGCCAGCAGCTTATGGGGGGATAAGGGTATCTATGGCTACACCTTC. This encodes CASSLWGDKGIYGYTF.

The rearrangement uses TRBV10-3 and TRBJ2-7; 12 bases are shared with TRBD1. Per germline, CDR1 ENHRY and CDR2 SYGVKD. J lost 2 bases, V lost 4 bases, and 6 bases had no gene match. CDR3 length: 16 amino acids. CDR3 residues: CAISVPGTGGPYEQYF. The DNA for the CDR3 is TGTGCCATCAGTGTACCTGGGACAGGGGGCCCCTACGAGCAGTACTTC.